The next 19 T cell receptor beta chains were all read from a single sample in a study of blood T cells in healthy people across ages. PCR was performed a second time for roughly 6 to 12 cycles using a sample-barcoded 5' primer and a J-beta primer mix. TCRdb recomputed calls from the 5' RACE reads with MiXCR, one row per CDR3 protein. The sample records around 1,000,000 distinct CDR3 sequences, more than 30% being singletons. The sample taken for sequencing was blood. These receptors all stem from a man aged 18 to 30 in good health.

This clonotype was observed a few times. The rearrangement uses TRBV27 and TRBJ1-2; 9 nucleotides line up with TRBD1. The CDR3 contains 15 residues. Germline V gene sequence: CDR1 MNHEY, CDR2 SMNVEV (reference sequence). The V segment lost 8 bases and the J segment 8 bases; nucleotides outside the gene matches: 15. CDR3 region: CASGPRGDRAEGYTF. For the CDR3, the DNA is TGTGCCAGCGGTCCCCGTGGGGACAGGGCGGAAGGCTACACCTTC.

The chain has TRBV2 and TRBJ2-3; D ambiguous. Germline lookup yields CDR1 SNHLY and CDR2 FYNNEI. CDR3 size: 14 residues. V lost 1 base to trimming and J lost 4 bases, with 9 bases between them. DNA of the CDR3: TGTGCCAGCAGTGAAGGGGTACTATCAGATACGCAGTATTTT. Protein: CASSEGVLSDTQYF.

The genes are TRBV4-2 and TRBJ2-7, with 10 bases identical to TRBD2. The CDR3 is 15 residues long. V lost 4 bases and J lost 7; bases outside the gene matches: 10. Germline CDR1 LGHNA, CDR2 YNFKEQ. The CDR3 reads CASSLSGGATNEQYF. The CDR3 bases are TGTGCCAGCAGCCTGAGCGGGGGGGCGACGAATGAGCAGTACTTC.

The CDR3 loop reads CASSLGQGFWSSGANVLTF. As DNA, the CDR3 is TGTGCCAGCAGCTTGGGACAGGGATTTTGGAGCTCTGGGGCCAACGTCCTGACTTTC. This chain links TRBV5-5 with TRBJ2-6; 7 bases fit TRBD1. The trim removed 0 bases at V and 0 bases at J, leaving 9 bases unmatched. The CDR3 sequence is 19 residues long. Germline V gives CDR1 SGHKS, CDR2 YYEKEE (reference sequence). The full variable domain, in which reference TRBV5-5 and TRBJ2-6 provide the parts outside the CDR3, is DAGVTQSPTHLIKTRGQQVTLRCSPISGHKSVSWYQQVLGQGPQFIFQYYEKEERGRGNFPDRFSARQFPNYSSELNVNALLLGDSALYLCASSLGQGFWSSGANVLTFGAGSRLTVL.

The table lists this clonotype with a count of one. The V call is TRBV4-1, the J call TRBJ2-3; D is ambiguous. The V gene lost 4 bases and the J gene lost 2 bases, with 16 bases spanning the gap. The CDR3 is 16 residues long. Germline V gene data show CDR1 as MGHRA and CDR2 as YSYEKL. The CDR3 is CASSLIGQYPTDTQYF. As DNA, the CDR3 is TGCGCCAGCAGCCTGATCGGGCAGTATCCCACAGATACGCAGTATTTT.

This clonotype was recorded a few times. With a much larger clone just one base away, this may be a read error. V usage is TRBV7-2 and J usage is TRBJ2-3; D call uncertain. V was cut by 5 bases and J by 1 base, with 7 bases left in between. Germline V gene data show CDR1 as SGHTA and CDR2 as FQGNSA. The CDR3 runs 13 residues. The CDR3: CASSVDRTDTQYF. In DNA, the CDR3 is TGTGCCAGCAGCGTAGATCGCACAGATACGCAGTATTTT.

The V and J genes are TRBV4-3 and TRBJ2-2; D gene ambiguous. Germline V gene sequence: CDR1 LGHNA, CDR2 YSLEER. Trimming pared 3 bases from V and 6 bases from J, leaving 11 bases between. There are 14 residues in the CDR3. The CDR3 loop is CASSQYSPPGELFF. CDR3 coding DNA: TGCGCCAGCAGCCAGTATTCACCACCCGGGGAGCTGTTTTTT.

This clonotype has at least ten counts. The chain recombines TRBV10-3 with TRBJ2-1; D unresolved. Germline lookup yields CDR1 ENHRY and CDR2 SYGVKD. V was shortened by 0 bases and J by 7 bases, with 16 bases between the two germline ends. The CDR3 extends over 16 amino acids. The chain's CDR3 is CAISESSRYYQNEQFF. Written as DNA, the CDR3 is TGTGCCATCAGTGAGTCTTCCCGCTATTATCAGAATGAGCAGTTCTTC.

This chain links TRBV27 with TRBJ2-5; D is perhaps TRBD2 (6 bases). The germline V gene encodes CDR1 MNHEY and CDR2 SMNVEV (reference sequence). The V end lost 3 bases, the J end lost 11 bases, and 13 bases lay between the germline ends. The CDR3 extends over 12 amino acids. Here the CDR3 reads CASSFGGDEQYF. CDR3 sequence (DNA): TGTGCCAGCAGTTTCGGAGGGGATGAGCAGTACTTC.

This chain links TRBV19 with TRBJ2-1; the D gene could be TRBD1 or TRBD2 (6 bases each). The J call may be in error: the DNA end matches TRBJ2-7 better. This CDR3 region has 17 residues. Germline V CDR1 and CDR2: LNHDA, SQIVND (reference sequence). CDR3 sequence reads: CASSIEGGWGSYNEQYF. The CDR3 nucleotides are TGTGCCAGTAGTATTGAGGGGGGTTGGGGCTCCTACAATGAGCAGTACTTC.

This clonotype was seen a handful of times. V usage is TRBV3-1 and J usage is TRBJ2-7; 10 positions agree with TRBD1. The last part of the DNA fits TRBJ2-5 better; the J call may be wrong. Germline assignment: CDR1 LGHDT and CDR2 YNNKEL (reference sequence). This CDR3 comprises 17 residues. The CDR3 DNA sequence: TGTGCCAGCAGCCAAGATGAGGGGACAGGGGAGTGGGAGACCCAGTACTTC. It yields the protein CASSQDEGTGEWETQYF.

This clonotype was recorded a few times. The V call is TRBV5-5, the J call TRBJ2-1; D tentatively reads TRBD1 or TRBD2 (7 bases each). Germline V lookup: CDR1 SGHKS, CDR2 YYEKEE (reference sequence). V was clipped by 3 bases and J by 6 bases, with 13 bases between them. This CDR3 has 14 residues. The CDR3 reads CASSYGRGGNEQFF. CDR3 nucleotides: TGTGCCAGCAGCTACGGCAGGGGGGGCAATGAGCAGTTCTTC.

V usage is TRBV12-3 or TRBV12-4 and J usage is TRBJ1-2, with D possibly matching TRBD1 (5 bases). The V and J ends lost 6 bases and 4 bases respectively, with 12 bases between them. This CDR3 has 13 amino acids. The CDR3 is CASRLKTVYGYTF. The CDR3 DNA reads as TGTGCCAGCAGGTTGAAGACAGTCTATGGCTACACCTTC.

The V gene is TRBV5-8, the J gene TRBJ1-5, with unresolved D. The CDR3 totals 15 residues. Germline V gene sequence: CDR1 SGHTS, CDR2 YDEGEE. Trimming shortened V by 2 bases and J by 5 bases, and 14 bases separated the two germline ends. The CDR3 DNA sequence: TGTGCCAGCAGCTTCGACTCCGACACGGATCAGCCCCAGCATTTT. Translated: CASSFDSDTDQPQHF.

This clonotype came up a few times. The gene calls are TRBV20-1 and TRBJ2-1; 9 bases align to TRBD2. The length of the CDR3 is 14 residues. The germline V gene has CDR1 DFQATT and CDR2 SNEGSKA (reference sequence). V lost 6 bases and J lost 6; bases outside the gene matches: 9. The CDR3 reads CSADSGGPGNEQFF. For the CDR3, the DNA is TGCAGTGCCGATAGCGGGGGCCCCGGCAATGAGCAGTTCTTC.

This clonotype was detected a few times. V gene TRBV27 combines with J gene TRBJ2-3, with 10 bases matching TRBD2. Germline V lookup: CDR1 MNHEY, CDR2 SMNVEV (reference sequence). The CDR3 has 18 residues. V lost 0 bases and J lost 2; bases outside the gene matches: 8. The CDR3 here is CASSLSTTTSGDTDTQYF. For the CDR3, the DNA is TGTGCCAGCAGTTTATCGACCACTACTAGCGGGGACACAGATACGCAGTATTTT.

The chain links TRBV12-3 or TRBV12-4 to TRBJ2-3; TRBD1 is a possible D gene (6 bases). There are 12 residues in the CDR3. V was cut by 5 bases and J by 9 bases, with 12 bases left in between. In nucleotides, the CDR3 is TGTGCCAGCAGTGTCGACAGGATGACGCAGTATTTT. Translated, it gives CASSVDRMTQYF.

The chain employs TRBV15 and TRBJ2-7; D remains ambiguous. Germline V gene data show CDR1 as LNHNV and CDR2 as YYDKDF (reference sequence). CDR3 length equals 14 residues. V dropped 3 bases and J dropped 7 bases, with 16 bases sitting between them. This chain's CDR3 is CATSSGDNYNEQYF. The CDR3 DNA sequence: TGTGCCACCAGCAGCGGTGACAATTACAATGAGCAGTACTTC.

The CDR3 region has the DNA TGTGCCAGCAGCGACACAAGGGACCACCCAGATACGCAGTATTTT. Amino acid sequence: CASSDTRDHPDTQYF. The V gene is TRBV6-6, the J gene TRBJ2-3, with D possibly called TRBD1 or TRBD2 (5 bases each). The CDR3 contains 15 residues. Trimming shortened V by 6 bases and J by 4 bases, and 17 bases separated the two germline ends. In germline, CDR1 is MNHNY, CDR2 SVGAGI (reference sequence).